This T cell receptor beta chain originates from a study of CD8 T cells in Susac syndrome. RNA in amounts of roughly 0.5 to 1 ug was reverse transcribed with random hexamers. TCRdb analysed the immunoSEQ multiplex PCR reads with MiXCR anew, one entry per CDR3 protein. The data contain about 130,000 distinct CDR3 sequences, around 94% of them singletons. There are 15 residues in the CDR3. The ends were cut back, 1 base at V and 3 bases at J, with 11 bases in the middle. The V gene's germline CDR1 is SEHNR and CDR2 FQNEAQ (reference sequence). What was sequenced was CD4+ T cells from PBMCs. This TCR was recovered from a human donor in good health. The J gene is TRBJ2-3, the V gene TRBV7-9; possible D gene TRBD2, 6 bases. Here the CDR3 reads CASSLGGLLTDTQYF. Here the CDR3 DNA reads TGTGCCAGCAGCTTAGGGGGACTTTTAACAGATACGCAGTATTTT.